This T cell receptor (beta chain) comes out of a study of early T cells in non-severe SARS-CoV-2 infection. TCRdb analysed the 5' RACE reads with MiXCR anew, one entry per CDR3 protein. In the table there are 60,000 to 75,000 distinct CDR3 sequences, roughly 12% of which are singletons. This TCR derives from an adult who was a healthcare worker with PCR-confirmed SARS-CoV-2 infection or an uninfected control (not recorded which). The material sequenced was whole blood, taken at baseline.

The CDR3 is CSVVAAVGKETQYF. CDR3 DNA: TGCAGCGTTGTGGCGGCCGTGGGAAAAGAGACCCAGTACTTC. This chain uses TRBV29-1 with TRBJ2-5; no definite D call. The V gene's germline CDR1 is SQVTM and CDR2 ANQGSEA. This CDR3 comprises 14 residues. Trimming removed 4 bases at V and 3 bases at J, with 15 bases between.